This T cell receptor beta chain was found in a study of blood T cell repertoires in COVID-19. Study information: The samples span acute and convalescent COVID-19 from the United States, Italy and Spain. The analysed material was cDNA or gDNA that came from T cells, B-cell-depleted T cells, or PBMCs.

Germline values: CDR1 SGHTA, CDR2 FQGTGA. CDR3 length: 14 amino acids. After removal of 8 bases from V and 6 bases from J, the junction contained 9 bases not matched to a gene. Per the original methods: Amplified reference gene primers provided the basis for estimating nucleated cell counts. This table comes from immunoSEQ multiplex PCR, and its TCRdb copy is limited to in-frame clones, with some not included. D and trimming come from the DNA, and the V and J calls and clone size come from that table. The sample records 25,000 to 35,000 clones, around 89% being singletons. The TCR originated in a man aged 80 or over with acute or convalescent COVID-19. Sequences were obtained from peripheral blood. The rearrangement links TRBV7-3 to TRBJ2-2; 7 bases map to TRBD1. Here the CDR3 DNA reads TGTGCCAGCGCTCAGACAGGGCTCGCCGGGGAGCTGTTTTTT. This gives the protein CASAQTGLAGELFF.